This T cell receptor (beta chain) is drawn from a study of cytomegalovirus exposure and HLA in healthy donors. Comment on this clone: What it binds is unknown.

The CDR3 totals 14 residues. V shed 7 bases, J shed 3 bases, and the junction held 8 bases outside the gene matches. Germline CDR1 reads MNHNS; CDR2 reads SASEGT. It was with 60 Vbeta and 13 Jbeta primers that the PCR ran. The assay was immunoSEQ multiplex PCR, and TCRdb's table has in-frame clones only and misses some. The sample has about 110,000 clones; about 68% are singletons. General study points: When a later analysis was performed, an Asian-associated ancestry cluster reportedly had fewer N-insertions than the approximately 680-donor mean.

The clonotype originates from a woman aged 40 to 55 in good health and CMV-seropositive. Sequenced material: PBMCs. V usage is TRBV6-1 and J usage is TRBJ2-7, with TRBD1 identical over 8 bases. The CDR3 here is CASTPRQGIYEQYF. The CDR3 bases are TGTGCCAGCACCCCGAGACAGGGGATCTACGAGCAGTACTTC.